This TCR beta chain was sequenced during a study of blood T cell repertoires in COVID-19. This CDR3 is 12 amino acids long. Between the trimmed V and J ends, which lost 5 bases and 2 bases, there was a span of 4 bases. The germline V gene has CDR1 MGHDK and CDR2 SYGVNS. Sequencing was performed with immunoSEQ multiplex PCR; in TCRdb, only in-frame clones are kept and a portion is missing. The sample lists about 50,000 clones, around 76% occurring once. The V gene is TRBV25-1, the J gene TRBJ1-3; D not resolved. This TCR was recovered from a man aged 50 or older with active or convalescent COVID-19. The source material was peripheral blood. The CDR3 loop is CASSPPGNTIYF. Here the CDR3 DNA reads TGTGCCAGCAGTCCTCCTGGAAACACCATATATTTT.